This entry concerns a single T cell receptor beta chain. The antigen is unknown. Just one base apart from a much larger clone, this may be a read error. This CDR3 is missing its conserved last phenylalanine or tryptophan, likely due to a read error. The data were taken from a study of T cells after yellow fever vaccination. Overall study results and limits: Post-booster repertoires contained most primary-vaccination clones again (about 95% CD4, around 88% CD8). Faster peaking, at day 5 versus 15, marked a secondary response that was weaker.

As TCR cDNA was made by 5'RACE template switching, a universal primer site and UMIs were added. TCRdb reprocessed the 5' RACE reads with MiXCR, giving one entry per CDR3 protein. The sample lists over 250,000 distinct CDR3 sequences, 5.2% occurring once. The CDR3 loop spans 13 amino acids. Trimming stripped 1 base from V and 8 bases from J, with 11 bases between. In germline, CDR1 is SGHAT, CDR2 FQNNGV. Material: CD4+ T cells sorted from PBMCs, obtained on the day of the yellow fever booster vaccination. This sequence joins TRBV11-2 and TRBJ1-2; no clear D. The receptor was isolated from a man aged 18-30 years who received the YFV17D yellow fever vaccine. Here the CDR3 DNA reads TGTGCCAGCAGCTTAGCACTCTTAAAGGGCTACACCTCC. It codes for CASSLALLKGYTS.